These 26 T cell receptor beta chains were sequenced from one sample in a study of shared clonotypes between healthy human individuals (dated by TCRdb to 2018 to 2021). CD8 naive samples were CD45RO-negative cells positively selected for CCR7, giving a CD45RA+CCR7+ population that excluded TemRA cells. Libraries were made using the immunoSEQ multiplex PCR assay. TCRdb took this table from immuneACCESS and kept in-frame rearrangements with V and J called. Such tables lack part of the clones; where checked against another copy, unresolved V genes explain under half of the gap, and the rest is unexplained. This sample gives some 2 million clones in total; roughly 95% of them show up just once. 0.9% to 1.4% of the sample lies in the top ten. Sequenced input: naive CD8+ T cells sorted from blood. What the cell subset or site label conveys for this sample: CD45RA+CCR7+. All receptors derive from a man aged 18 to 30 in good health.

A note on this clone: This sample includes further DNA sequences coding for the same CDR3. The genes are TRBV4-1 and TRBJ1-1; D possibly corresponds to TRBD1 (5 bases). CDR1 and CDR2 (germline): MGHRA, YSYEKL. CDR3 length: 13 amino acids. Trimming left V 4 bases short and J 1 base short, with 7 bases between. CDR3 nucleotides: TGCGCCAGCAGCCCTGGACAGAACACTGAAGCTTTCTTT. Residues: CASSPGQNTEAFF.

This chain connects TRBV9 to TRBJ2-2; TRBD1 is a possible D gene (7 bases). V was cut by 5 bases and J by 6 bases, with 14 bases left in between. In germline, CDR1 is SGDLS, CDR2 YYNGEE. The CDR3 extends over 14 amino acids. The CDR3, as DNA: TGTGCCAGCAGTCAGGGGGGCGGCCCCGGGGAGCTGTTTTTT. The encoded protein is CASSQGGGPGELFF.

The rearrangement links TRBV7-2 to TRBJ1-1, with D uncertain. With 4 bases removed from V and 7 bases from J, the gap between germline ends came to 7 bases. This CDR3 has 11 residues. Germline assignment: CDR1 SGHTA and CDR2 FQGNSA. CDR3 region: CASSSYSEAFF. Written as DNA, the CDR3 is TGTGCCAGCAGCTCATACAGTGAAGCTTTCTTT.

J is TRBJ1-4 and V is TRBV12-2; the D call of TRBD1 is as the table states it, not checked on the DNA. TRBV12-2 is recorded as a pseudogene. This CDR3 spans 16 amino acids. This CDR3 is CASRLDRGTTNEKLFF. The DNA of the CDR3 is TGTGCAAGTCGCTTAGACAGGGGAACAACTAATGAAAAACTGTTTTTT.

In DNA, the CDR3 is TGTGCCAGCAGTGAAGCACGGGGGGCGCTTGGTCAGTTCTTC. Translating gives CASSEARGALGQFF. The chain joins TRBV6-1 to TRBJ2-1; maybe TRBD2 (7 bases). The CDR3 is 14 residues long. V lost 0 bases and J 13 bases, leaving 16 bases between the germline ends. Germline V gene data show CDR1 as MNHNS and CDR2 as SASEGT.

The J gene is TRBJ2-2, the V gene TRBV5-4; D might be TRBD1 (6 bases). V was shortened by 4 bases and J by 1 base, with 17 bases between the two germline ends. CDR3 length: 17 residues. From germline, CDR1 is SGHNT and CDR2 YYREEE (reference sequence). The CDR3 coding sequence is TGTGCCAGCAGCCCCTCCCCAGGGACACAGAACACCGGGGAGCTGTTTTTT. This sequence encodes CASSPSPGTQNTGELFF. Full variable domain (outside the CDR3, taken from reference TRBV5-4 and TRBJ2-2): ETGVTQSPTHLIKTRGQQVTLRCSSQSGHNTVSWYQQALGQGPQFIFQYYREEENGRGNFPPRFSGLQFPNYSSELNVNALELDDSALYLCASSPSPGTQNTGELFFGEGSRLTVL.

For this clone: Compared with germline, one end of the junction differs, possibly owing to a read error. The CDR3 here is CASSLDLQADTQYF. The CDR3 DNA follows: TGTGCTAGCAGCTTAGATCTCCAGGCAGATACGCAGTATTTT. J is TRBJ2-3 and V is TRBV7-7; D not resolved. Germline CDR1 reads SSHAT; CDR2 reads FNYEAQ (reference sequence). CDR3 length: 14 amino acids.

Remarks on this clone: Other nucleotide sequences in the sample specify the same CDR3. The chain links TRBV4-1 to TRBJ2-7, with D tentatively TRBD2 (5 bases). Germline CDR1 is MGHRA and CDR2 is YSYEKL. V lost 2 bases to trimming and J lost 3 bases, with 8 bases between them. CDR3 size: 13 residues. The CDR3 DNA reads as TGCGCCAGCAGCCAACCCGGGGTCTACGAGCAGTACTTC. It encodes CASSQPGVYEQYF.

The chain has TRBV7-6 and TRBJ2-7, with 7 nucleotides matching TRBD1. V dropped 5 bases and J dropped 3; count of bases not matched to a gene: 10. The germline V gene encodes CDR1 SGHVS and CDR2 FNYEAQ. The CDR3 sequence is 15 residues long. CDR3 protein: CASSPLQGPYYEQYF. DNA for the CDR3: TGTGCCAGCAGCCCACTACAGGGGCCCTACTACGAGCAGTACTTC.

Comments on this clone: The identical CDR3 is also encoded by other nucleotide sequences in the sample. V usage is TRBV7-9 and J usage is TRBJ2-7; D unclear. CDR3 length: 13 residues. In germline, CDR1 is SEHNR, CDR2 FQNEAQ (reference sequence). Trimming left V 5 bases short and J 1 base short, with 9 bases between. The CDR3 region has the DNA TGTGCCAGCAGCCCGAAGTCATCCTACGAGCAGTACTTC. Translated: CASSPKSSYEQYF.

Only one count was recorded for this clone. The rearrangement links TRBV7-6 to TRBJ1-1; no clear D gene. The CDR3 is 13 amino acids. Germline values: CDR1 SGHVS, CDR2 FNYEAQ. The ends were cut back, 0 bases at V and 7 bases at J, with 9 bases in the middle. The CDR3 reads CASSLAAGDEAFF. CDR3 bases: TGTGCCAGCAGCTTAGCGGCAGGAGATGAAGCTTTCTTT.

The chain has TRBV5-4 and TRBJ1-2; D gene unclear. Germline loops: CDR1 SGHNT, CDR2 YYREEE (reference sequence). Trimming left V 0 bases short and J 3 bases short, with 21 bases between. The CDR3 is made up of 18 amino acids. The DNA of the CDR3 is TGTGCCAGCAGCTTGGCTATCGCGGCAGCACCTCAAGACTATGGCTACACCTTC. Translating gives CASSLAIAAAPQDYGYTF.

This clone occurred once. The chain is built from TRBV25-1 and TRBJ1-1, with D perhaps TRBD1 (5 bases). The CDR3 runs 12 residues. Germline-derived CDR1 and CDR2 are MGHDK and SYGVNS. V lost 6 bases to trimming and J lost 8 bases, with 13 bases between them. The CDR3 here is CASSWEGPEAFF. The DNA for the CDR3 is TGTGCCAGCAGCTGGGAGGGACCCGAAGCTTTCTTT.

This chain uses TRBV30 with TRBJ2-5; 7 bases agree with TRBD1. The junction had 6 bases not matched to a gene; V was cut back by 6 bases and J by 2 bases. The CDR3 is made up of 13 amino acids. Germline CDR1 GTSNPN, CDR2 SVGIG (reference sequence). The CDR3 protein is CACSGTEQETQYF. CDR3 nucleotide sequence: TGTGCCTGCTCCGGGACAGAACAAGAGACCCAGTACTTC. The full variable domain, with the rest looked up from reference TRBV30 and TRBJ2-5, is SQTIHQWPATLVQPVGSPLSLECTVEGTSNPNLYWYRQAAGRGLQLLFYSVGIGQISSEVPQNLSASRPQDRQFILSSKKLLLSDSGFYLCACSGTEQETQYFGPGTRLLVL.

The chain has TRBV28 and TRBJ2-3, with TRBD2 matching over 7 bases. The germline CDR1 and CDR2 sequences are MDHEN and SYDVKM. V lost 6 bases and J lost 4; bases outside the gene matches: 7. The length of the CDR3 is 14 residues. The CDR3 loop is CASRPSGEPDTQYF. Here the CDR3 DNA reads TGTGCCAGCAGACCAAGCGGGGAACCAGATACGCAGTATTTT.

The chain recombines TRBV7-9 with TRBJ2-5, with 12 bases lining up with TRBD2. Germline trimming cut 4 bases from V and 4 bases from J; bases unmatched to any gene: 7. Germline V gene sequence: CDR1 SEHNR, CDR2 FQNEAQ (reference sequence). The CDR3 length is 16 residues. The CDR3 spells CASSWRLAGELETQYF. CDR3 nucleotides: TGTGCCAGCAGCTGGCGACTAGCGGGGGAGCTAGAGACCCAGTACTTC.

The V gene is TRBV29-1, the J gene TRBJ2-7; D is unresolved. V was clipped by 4 bases and J by 3 bases, with 16 bases between them. The CDR3 sequence is 14 residues long. CDR1 is SQVTM, CDR2 ANQGSEA, per germline. The CDR3 protein is CSVVVLGYNYEQYF. As DNA, the CDR3 is TGCAGCGTTGTGGTGTTAGGATACAACTACGAGCAGTACTTC.

This chain connects TRBV27 to TRBJ2-7; 7 bases agree with TRBD2. Germline CDR1 MNHEY, CDR2 SMNVEV (reference sequence). With V trimmed by 5 bases and J by 0 bases, 10 bases remained unmatched. The CDR3 contains 16 residues. This CDR3 reads CASSPLGGLSSYEQYF. In DNA form, the CDR3 reads TGTGCCAGCAGTCCCTTGGGAGGGCTGAGCTCCTACGAGCAGTACTTC.

The chain has TRBV7-2 and TRBJ2-7; a weak D match, TRBD1 (5 bases). The CDR3 loop spans 14 amino acids. The V end was cut by 2 bases, the J end by 3 bases, with 11 bases between. Germline CDR1 and CDR2: SGHTA and FQGNSA. The CDR3 is CASSLRQTDYEQYF. The CDR3 DNA is TGTGCCAGCAGCTTAAGACAGACTGACTACGAGCAGTACTTC.

In its sample, this clone was seen once. This chain uses TRBV28 with TRBJ2-7, with 7 positions matching TRBD1. Germline assignment: CDR1 MDHEN and CDR2 SYDVKM. The CDR3 consists of 14 residues. Unmatched junction bases numbered 5, after V lost 4 bases and J lost 2 bases. Written as DNA, the CDR3 is TGTGCCAGCAGTTCACAGGGGCTCACCTACGAGCAGTACTTC. Translating gives CASSSQGLTYEQYF.

This sequence joins TRBV6-1 and TRBJ2-1; D possibly uses TRBD1 or TRBD2 (5 bases each). CDR3 length: 12 residues. Trimming removed 7 bases from V and 6 bases from J, with 10 bases in between. From germline, CDR1 is MNHNS and CDR2 SASEGT. CDR3: CASNGGSNEQFF. CDR3 coding DNA: TGTGCCAGCAATGGGGGAAGCAATGAGCAGTTCTTC.

The chain links TRBV6-5 to TRBJ1-2, with D perhaps matching TRBD1 (5 bases). CDR1 and CDR2 from the germline V gene are MNHEY and SVGAGI. The CDR3 is 16 amino acids. The ends were cut back, 0 bases at V and 4 bases at J, with 15 bases in the middle. The CDR3 DNA is TGTGCCAGCAGTTACTCGATAGGGGAAAAGGGCTATGGCTACACCTTC. It yields the protein CASSYSIGEKGYGYTF.

In DNA, the CDR3 is TGCGCCAGCAGCCACTTACTAGCGGGAGGGGAAGAGCAGTTCTTC. Translated: CASSHLLAGGEEQFF. J is TRBJ2-1 and V is TRBV4-3; 13 bases are a match to TRBD2. The V segment lost 3 bases and the J segment 10 bases; nucleotides outside the gene matches: 6. Looked up from germline, CDR1 is LGHNA and CDR2 is YSLEER. The CDR3 loop spans 15 amino acids.

The chain combines TRBV23-1 with TRBJ1-1; 8 bases are shared with TRBD1. TRBV23-1 is marked as an open reading frame, function uncertain. This CDR3 has 15 amino acids. After removal of 3 bases from V and 4 bases from J, the junction contained 7 bases not matched to a gene. The chain's CDR3 is CASSHKAGGGTEAFF. The CDR3 DNA reads as TGCGCCAGCAGTCATAAGGCAGGGGGCGGCACTGAAGCTTTCTTT.

The genes are TRBV9 and TRBJ2-1; the match to TRBD2 covers 7 bases. CDR1 and CDR2 (germline): SGDLS, YYNGEE. Trimming took 1 base from V and 4 from J; bases not matched to a gene: 5. The CDR3 runs to 15 residues. As DNA, the CDR3 is TGTGCCAGCAGCGTATCGGCTAGCGGTTACAATGAGCAGTTCTTC. Protein sequence: CASSVSASGYNEQFF.

This sequence joins TRBV4-3 and TRBJ2-2, with D uncertain. Germline V gene sequence: CDR1 LGHNA, CDR2 YSLEER. This CDR3 is 16 amino acids long. V lost 0 bases and J 1 base, leaving 9 bases between the germline ends. CDR3 nucleotides: TGCGCCAGCAGCCAAGATCTCGGAGTGAACACCGGGGAGCTGTTTTTT. Amino acids: CASSQDLGVNTGELFF.